The sequence of this T cell receptor beta chain was determined in a study of T-cell reconstitution after alpha-beta-depleted transplantation in children. Using unique molecular identifiers, the investigators prepared the TCRbeta library. TCRdb reprocessed the PCR reads with MiXCR, giving one entry per CDR3 protein. Of just over 950,000 distinct CDR3 sequences in the sample, about 26% were seen once. This CDR3 has 13 residues. Germline values: CDR1 LNHNV, CDR2 YYDKDF (reference sequence). J gave up 7 bases and V 5 bases, and 7 bases lay outside the gene matches. This clonotype has more than one count but fewer than ten. What it binds is unknown. Study outcomes and limitations: Surviving recipient T cells and thymic progenitors accounted for the high day-60 TCRbeta diversity observed in some patients. It was reported that alpha-beta T cells came from several hundred expanded graft clones (about two months after transplant). T-cell numbers and diversity one year post-transplant derived largely from freshly generated T cells.

The rearrangement uses TRBV15 and TRBJ1-1; 7 bases map to TRBD1. The origin of this receptor is a boy in the first two years of life who had a stem cell transplant for SCID, so the T cells may come from the graft donor. The sample in question was PBMCs, mostly from graft donor cells, obtained 360 days after TCRalphabeta/CD19-depleted stem cell transplant. The CDR3 bases are TGTGCCACCAGCGGGCACAGGGGCGGTGAAGCTTTCTTT. This translates into CATSGHRGGEAFF.